Each of the 4 T cell receptor beta chains below was sequenced from the same sample in a study of Tregs in tolerant kidney transplant recipients. TCRdb keeps only in-frame clones here, not all; method: immunoSEQ multiplex PCR. The sample data list under 55,000 clones. The specimen comprised CD4+ T cells from blood, sampled before the transplant. Source of these receptors: a human donor who received a combined kidney and bone marrow transplant.

Remarks on this clone: The CDR3 extends 3 residues past the end of the read, so its final part is completed from the germline J gene. The chain carries TRBV29-1 and TRBJ2-3; possibly TRBD2 for D (5 bases). The CDR3 has 17 amino acids. Germline CDR1 and CDR2: SQVTM and ANQGSEA. Trimming pared 7 bases from V and 0 bases from J, leaving 23 bases between. The DNA read from the CDR3 is TGCAGCGCCATAAGCGCGGGTCCTCAATCTAGCACAGATACG. It yields the protein CSAISAGPQSSTDT. The entire CDR3 protein is CSAISAGPQSSTDTQYF.

This CDR3 reads CASSPGTGLTETQYF. The sequenced CDR3 bases are TGTGCCAGCAGCCCCGGGACAGGGTTAACGGAGACC. This sequence joins TRBV5-6 and TRBJ2-5, with 9 bases fitting TRBD1. From the germline J gene comes the end of the CDR3, since the read stops 3 residues before it. Germline V gives CDR1 SGHDT, CDR2 YYEEEE. V was pared by 4 bases and J by 5 bases, with 9 bases of the junction left unmatched. The CDR3 is 15 amino acids.

Partial CDR3 DNA: TGTGCCAGCAGCCGGTTCGGGGGAAGTATTAGCAATCAGCCC. Translating gives CASSRFGGSISNQP. The full CDR3 is CASSRFGGSISNQPQHF. The chain links TRBV6-2 or TRBV6-3 to TRBJ1-5; maybe TRBD1 (5 bases). The read ends 3 residues early relative to the CDR3; the germline J gene fills the gap. The CDR3 contains 17 residues. Germline V CDR1 and CDR2: MNHEY, SVGEGT. Between the trimmed V and J ends, which lost 6 bases and 0 bases, there was a span of 18 bases.

About this clone itself: The sequence runs out 3 residues before the end of the CDR3; the remainder is reconstructed from the germline J gene. J is TRBJ2-3 and V is TRBV7-2; possible D gene TRBD2, 6 bases. The CDR3 length is 12 residues. The V gene's germline CDR1 is SGHTA and CDR2 FQGNSA. V was pared by 5 bases and J by 6 bases, with 9 bases between. CDR3 bases read: TGTGCCAGCAGCCCGGGACTCGATACG. It specifies CASSPGLDT. The whole CDR3 reads CASSPGLDTQYF. The entire variable domain, with the rest obtained from reference TRBV7-2 and TRBJ2-3, is as follows: GAGVSQSPSNKVTEKGKDVELRCDPISGHTALYWYRQSLGQGLEFLIYFQGNSAPDKSGLPSDRFSAERTGGSVSTLTIQRTQQEDSAVYLCASSPGLDTQYFGPGTRLTVL.